There are a few counts of the clone carrying this T cell receptor (beta chain). Its antigen is unknown. This CDR3 has 13 residues. Trimming removed 6 bases from V and 5 bases from J; junction bases left unmatched: 7. Per the germline V gene, CDR1 is SQVTM and CDR2 is ANQGSEA. The donors were part of the validation cohort of 100 to 150 subjects. That cohort was separate from the first cohort, which comprised about 670 subjects. The protocol was immunoSEQ multiplex PCR, while the TCRdb copy is restricted to in-frame clones and leaves out a portion. This sample yields about 220,000 clones, of which approximately 83% are seen a single time; around an eighth belongs to the top ten. This sample was taken from a study of cytomegalovirus exposure and HLA in healthy donors. Study-wide results and caveats: There were a few CMV-associated chains whose specificity for CMV antigens was confirmed in vitro. There were about 160 TCR beta chains listed as cytomegalovirus-associated.

The material sequenced was PBMCs. This clonotype was sampled from a woman aged 25 to 39 in good health and CMV-seropositive. The chain links TRBV29-1 to TRBJ1-5, with 7 nucleotides matching TRBD1. The DNA of the CDR3 is TGCAGCGTCAGAGGGGGCCGGGATCAGCCCCAGCATTTT. Translating gives CSVRGGRDQPQHF.